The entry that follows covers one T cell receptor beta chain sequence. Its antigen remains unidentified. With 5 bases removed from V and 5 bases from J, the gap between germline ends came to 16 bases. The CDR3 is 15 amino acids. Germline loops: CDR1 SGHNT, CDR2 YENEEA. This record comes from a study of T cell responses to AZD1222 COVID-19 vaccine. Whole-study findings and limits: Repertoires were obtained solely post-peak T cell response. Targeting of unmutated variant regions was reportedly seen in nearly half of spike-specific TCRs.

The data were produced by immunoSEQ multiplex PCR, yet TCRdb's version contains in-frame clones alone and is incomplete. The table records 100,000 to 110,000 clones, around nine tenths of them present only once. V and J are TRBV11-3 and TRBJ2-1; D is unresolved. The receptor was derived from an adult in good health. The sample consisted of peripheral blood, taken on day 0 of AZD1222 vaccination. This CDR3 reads CASSRPPSRDNEQFF. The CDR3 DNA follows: TGTGCCAGCAGCCGACCCCCTTCGAGAGACAATGAGCAGTTCTTC.